These 7 T cell receptor beta chains originate from one sample sequenced in a study of shared clonotypes between healthy human individuals. The protocol was immunoSEQ multiplex PCR, while the TCRdb copy is restricted to in-frame clones and leaves out a portion. The repertoire holds some 2.1 million clones, with around 93% as singletons. The naive CD8 subset, CD45RO-negative cells positively selected for CCR7, excluded terminally differentiated effector memory CD45RA+ cells. The sample was naive CD8+ T cells from PBMCs. The receptors originated from a man between 18 and 29 years old in good health. Some clones in this sample may be carry-over from other donors' samples.

In DNA form, the CDR3 reads TGTGCCAGCAGGGTCCGTTTCGGGGCCTCCTACAATGAGCAGTTCTTC. Residues: CASRVRFGASYNEQFF. This rearrangement joins TRBV28 to TRBJ2-1, with D possibly called TRBD1 or TRBD2 (5 bases each). V lost 6 bases to trimming and J lost 0 bases, with 15 bases between them. CDR3 length equals 16 residues. From germline, CDR1 is MDHEN and CDR2 SYDVKM.

This chain uses TRBV7-9 with TRBJ2-5; D may be TRBD2 (5 bases). This CDR3 contains 16 residues. Germline CDR1 SEHNR, CDR2 FQNEAQ (reference sequence). V dropped 5 bases and J dropped 5 bases, with 21 bases sitting between them. CDR3 in DNA: TGTGCCAGCAGCCACCAAACGGGGTGGGAGCGGGAGACCCAGTACTTC. Translated, it gives CASSHQTGWERETQYF.

The gene calls are TRBV12-5 and TRBJ2-2; weak D call: TRBD1 (5 bases). The CDR3 loop spans 14 amino acids. Germline CDR1 LGHNT, CDR2 FRNRAP. The V end lost 7 bases, the J end lost 0 bases, and 9 bases lay between the germline ends. The CDR3 spells CASATGPNTGELFF. Here the CDR3 DNA reads TGTGCTAGTGCCACAGGCCCGAACACCGGGGAGCTGTTTTTT.

A word on this clone: The same CDR3 can be traced to other DNA sequences in this sample. The chain couples TRBV5-1 to TRBJ2-7; 10 nucleotides agree with TRBD1. The CDR3 loop spans 14 amino acids. From germline, CDR1 is SGHRS and CDR2 YFSETQ. Trimming at V came to 3 bases and at J to 4 bases, leaving 4 bases not matched to a gene. CDR3 nucleotide sequence: TGCGCCAGCAGCTCCCGGGACAGGGGATACGAGCAGTACTTC. Amino acid sequence: CASSSRDRGYEQYF.

The chain joins TRBV21-1 to TRBJ1-1; TRBD1, the table's D call, was not compared with the DNA. TRBV21-1 is given as a pseudogene. This CDR3 contains 15 residues. Written as DNA, the CDR3 is TGTGCCAGCAGCAAAGAGGTCAGGTCGAACACTGAAGCTTTCTTT. Its translation: CASSKEVRSNTEAFF.

V is TRBV5-8 and J is TRBJ2-7, with D perhaps TRBD2 (5 bases). The V end lost 0 bases, the J end lost 4 bases, and 8 bases lay between the germline ends. Germline V gives CDR1 SGHTS, CDR2 YDEGEE. This CDR3 is 13 amino acids long. The CDR3 region has the DNA TGTGCCAGCAGCTTGGCGGGAAGGTACGAGCAGTACTTC. Translation: CASSLAGRYEQYF. The whole variable domain, filled in from reference TRBV5-8 and TRBJ2-7, reads EAGVTQSPTHLIKTRGQQATLRCSPISGHTSVYWYQQALGLGLQFLLWYDEGEERNRGNFPPRFSGRQFPNYSSELNVNALELEDSALYLCASSLAGRYEQYFGPGTRLTVT.

The sample holds a few counts of this clone. The same CDR3 also results from other DNA sequences found in this sample. The genes are TRBV28 and TRBJ1-5, with 7 positions matching TRBD1. Unmatched junction bases numbered 7, after V lost 5 bases and J lost 0 bases. The CDR3 contains 16 residues. Germline-derived CDR1 and CDR2 are MDHEN and SYDVKM. The CDR3 protein is CASSPRTGYSNQPQHF. Written as DNA, the CDR3 is TGTGCCAGCAGTCCCCGGACAGGTTATAGCAATCAGCCCCAGCATTTT.